A single sample gave rise to the 27 T cell receptor beta chains below, sequenced in a study of response to subunit inactivated influenza vaccine. TCRdb reprocessed the RT-PCR reads with MiXCR, giving one entry per CDR3 protein. This sample carries roughly 760,000 distinct CDR3 sequences, approximately 21% of them seen once, and the ten largest clones take 10%. The sample in question was PBMCs from blood, obtained approximately 5 days after vaccination. These receptor sequences come from a man in his fifties or sixties who received an inactivated influenza vaccine.

The V call is TRBV6-5, the J call TRBJ2-1, with D possibly matching TRBD2 (5 bases). CDR3 length: 12 residues. Trimming cost V 6 bases and J 9 bases, with 12 bases left between them. Germline V CDR1 and CDR2: MNHEY, SVGAGI. CDR3 sequence (DNA): TGTGCCAGCAGAAAACCACGGGGTGAGCAGTTCTTC. Translation: CASRKPRGEQFF.

The chain employs TRBV5-6 and TRBJ2-7, with 7 positions matching TRBD2. V gave up 7 bases and J gave up 4 bases; unmatched junction bases: 5. Germline CDR1 SGHDT, CDR2 YYEEEE. This CDR3 has 12 residues. The CDR3 sequence: CASFTGGYEQYF. CDR3 DNA: TGTGCCAGCTTTACCGGGGGGTACGAGCAGTACTTC.

This clonotype was counted ten times or more. CDR3 amino acids: CASSLDSDRFPFF. The CDR3 DNA follows: TGTGCCAGCAGCTTGGATTCGGACAGGTTCCCGTTCTTC. The chain couples TRBV5-5 to TRBJ2-1; 7 bases line up with TRBD1. Germline CDR1 reads SGHKS; CDR2 reads YYEKEE (reference sequence). This CDR3 comprises 13 residues. With 0 bases clipped from V and 15 bases from J, the junction kept 9 bases outside the gene matches.

The rearrangement uses TRBV7-2 and TRBJ1-5; no reliable D call. Per the germline V gene, CDR1 is SGHTA and CDR2 is FQGNSA. V dropped 3 bases and J dropped 0 bases, with 6 bases sitting between them. The CDR3 is 14 amino acids. The chain's CDR3 is CASSLWASNQPQHF. In nucleotides, the CDR3 is TGTGCCAGCAGCTTGTGGGCTAGCAATCAGCCCCAGCATTTT.

The rearrangement uses TRBV30 and TRBJ2-6; D remains ambiguous. The V and J ends lost 4 bases and 0 bases respectively, with 4 bases between them. CDR3 length equals 13 residues. Germline CDR1 is GTSNPN and CDR2 is SVGIG (reference sequence). Here the CDR3 DNA reads TGTGCCTGGACTTTCTCTGGGGCCAACGTCCTGACTTTC. It encodes CAWTFSGANVLTF.

CDR3 in amino acids: CASSYGRSRTEAFF. For the CDR3, the DNA is TGTGCCAGCAGTTACGGCCGTTCCCGCACTGAAGCTTTCTTT. V and J are TRBV6-2 or TRBV6-3 and TRBJ1-1; D is unresolved. Germline CDR1 reads MNHEY; CDR2 reads SVGEGT. V was shortened by 2 bases and J by 4 bases, with 11 bases between the two germline ends. The CDR3 has 14 residues.

This clonotype was counted a few times. The V gene is TRBV5-1, the J gene TRBJ2-3; tentatively, D is TRBD2 (6 bases). The germline V gene encodes CDR1 SGHRS and CDR2 YFSETQ. V was pared by 0 bases and J by 5 bases, with 13 bases between. This CDR3 spans 15 amino acids. CDR3 in amino acids: CASSLVTSLGDTQYF. CDR3 nucleotide sequence: TGCGCCAGCAGCTTGGTGACTAGTCTGGGAGATACGCAGTATTTT.

The CDR3 reads CASSLGYKGGDTQYF. CDR3 nucleotides: TGCGCCAGCAGCCTCGGTTACAAAGGAGGGGATACGCAGTATTTT. V gene TRBV4-1 combines with J gene TRBJ2-3; the D gene is possibly TRBD2 (6 bases). Deletions cut 4 bases from V and 6 bases from J, with 17 bases between. CDR3 length: 15 residues. CDR1 is MGHRA and CDR2 is YSYEKL in the germline V gene.

The V and J genes are TRBV5-1 and TRBJ2-7; no firm D call. V gave up 1 base and J gave up 1 base, with 9 bases separating them. Germline V CDR1 and CDR2: SGHRS, YFSETQ. The length of the CDR3 is 14 residues. This CDR3 is CASSLSAQSYEQYF. Here the CDR3 DNA reads TGCGCCAGCAGCTTGTCCGCGCAATCCTACGAGCAGTACTTC. The full variable domain, rest sourced from reference TRBV5-1 and TRBJ2-7, is KAGVTQTPRYLIKTRGQQVTLSCSPISGHRSVSWYQQTPGQGLQFLFEYFSETQRNKGNFPGRFSGRQFSNSRSEMNVSTLELGDSALYLCASSLSAQSYEQYFGPGTRLTVT.

The chain links TRBV20-1 to TRBJ1-5; TRBD1 is a possible D gene (6 bases). CDR1 DFQATT and CDR2 SNEGSKA come from the germline V gene (reference sequence). V was trimmed by 5 bases and J by 5 bases, leaving 13 bases between them. The CDR3 totals 13 residues. The CDR3 nucleotides read TGCAGTGCTGGCGGCAGGGGATATCAGCCCCAGCATTTT. As protein: CSAGGRGYQPQHF.

The rearrangement joins TRBV6-5 to TRBJ1-4; D not certain. CDR3 length: 16 amino acids. Trimming left V 3 bases short and J 4 bases short, with 15 bases between. Germline values: CDR1 MNHEY, CDR2 SVGAGI. CDR3 DNA sequence: TGTGCCAGCAGTTATAGCGGGCCCCAGGTTAATGAAAAACTGTTTTTT. Translating gives CASSYSGPQVNEKLFF.

The V and J genes are TRBV4-2 and TRBJ2-3; D call uncertain. The CDR3 runs 15 residues. Germline CDR1 and CDR2: LGHNA and YNFKEQ. Trimming left V 1 base short and J 0 bases short, with 8 bases between. CDR3 in amino acids: CASSQVSSSTDTQYF. CDR3 nucleotide sequence: TGTGCCAGCAGCCAAGTTTCGAGCAGCACAGATACGCAGTATTTT.

In its sample, this clonotype was seen a few times. The chain combines TRBV20-1 with TRBJ1-3, with D hard to call. V was pared by 2 bases and J by 0 bases, with 8 bases between. Per germline, CDR1 DFQATT and CDR2 SNEGSKA (reference sequence). The CDR3 runs 14 residues. The CDR3 region has the DNA TGCAGTGCTAGACCCGGGTCCTCTGGAAACACCATATATTTT. Encoded protein: CSARPGSSGNTIYF.

This clonotype was picked up a small number of times. CDR3 amino acids: CSARTVGRNSPLHF. DNA for the CDR3: TGCAGTGCTAGGACAGTCGGGCGGAATTCACCCCTCCACTTT. The J gene is TRBJ1-6, the V gene TRBV20-1; D possibly corresponds to TRBD1 (5 bases). Per germline, CDR1 DFQATT and CDR2 SNEGSKA (reference sequence). CDR3 length: 14 amino acids. Deletions cut 3 bases from V and 7 bases from J, with 13 bases between.

This clonotype has just a few counts. Here the CDR3 reads CSVEDAGGTGGIEQYF. The CDR3 coding sequence is TGCAGCGTTGAAGATGCGGGCGGGACAGGGGGCATCGAGCAGTACTTC. V usage is TRBV29-1 and J usage is TRBJ2-7, with 12 nucleotides matching TRBD1. Germline CDR1 is SQVTM and CDR2 is ANQGSEA. The trim removed 0 bases at V and 6 bases at J, leaving 9 bases unmatched. The CDR3 is 16 residues long.

This clonotype was recorded a few times. The gene calls are TRBV18 and TRBJ2-5, with D tentatively TRBD1 or TRBD2 (5 bases each). Germline loops: CDR1 KGHSH, CDR2 LQKENI. The CDR3 is made up of 12 amino acids. Trimming pared 3 bases from V and 4 bases from J, leaving 6 bases between. CDR3 loop: CASSPGAETQYF. Here the CDR3 DNA reads TGTGCCAGCTCACCCGGGGCAGAGACCCAGTACTTC.

This clonotype has at least ten counts. The V and J genes are TRBV12-3 or TRBV12-4 and TRBJ2-3; D is possibly TRBD2 (6 bases). The CDR3 sequence is 15 residues long. The V end lost 1 base, the J end lost 1 base, and 9 bases lay between the germline ends. CDR3 sequence: CASSLGAGRTDTQYF. The CDR3 DNA is TGTGCCAGCAGTTTAGGAGCGGGCCGCACAGATACGCAGTATTTT.

This clonotype was seen a handful of times. The chain uses TRBV15 and TRBJ2-3, with TRBD1 matching over 12 bases. The CDR3 length is 15 residues. Per the germline V gene, CDR1 is LNHNV and CDR2 is YYDKDF (reference sequence). V shed 3 bases and J 5 bases; nucleotides not matched to a gene: 3. CDR3 protein: CATSSGDRGQDTQYF. The DNA for the CDR3 is TGTGCCACCAGCAGTGGGGACAGGGGGCAAGATACGCAGTATTTT.

Concerning this clonotype itself: With a much larger clone just one base away, this may be a read error. The chain couples TRBV6-5 to TRBJ2-1; possibly TRBD1 for D (6 bases). CDR1 and CDR2 from the germline V gene are MNHEY and SVGAGI. The length of the CDR3 is 14 residues. DNA for the CDR3: TGTGCCAGCAGTTACTCGCCAGGGGACAAAGAGCAGTTCTTC. Protein product: CASSYSPGDKEQFF.

V gene TRBV29-1 combines with J gene TRBJ2-7; D unclear. Germline lookup yields CDR1 SQVTM and CDR2 ANQGSEA. This CDR3 region has 11 residues. Trimming shortened V by 3 bases and J by 4 bases, and 7 bases separated the two germline ends. The CDR3 is CSVEYFYEQYF. The DNA for the CDR3 is TGCAGCGTTGAGTACTTTTACGAGCAGTACTTC.

The V and J genes are TRBV5-6 and TRBJ1-2, with 9 bases fitting TRBD1. V trimming: 4 bases; J trimming: 6 bases; junction bases outside the gene matches: 4. CDR1 is SGHDT, CDR2 YYEEEE, per germline. The CDR3 sequence is 13 residues long. The CDR3 bases are TGTGCCAGCAGCGTAGGGACAGGGCATGGCTACACCTTC. It codes for CASSVGTGHGYTF.

A few counts support this clonotype. V usage is TRBV20-1 and J usage is TRBJ2-5, with 8 bases fitting TRBD2. Germline CDR1 DFQATT, CDR2 SNEGSKA (reference sequence). Trimming removed 6 bases from V and 1 base from J; junction bases left unmatched: 10. The CDR3 has 15 residues. The CDR3 loop reads CSALRAGGTQETQYF. The CDR3, as DNA: TGCAGTGCCCTACGGGCGGGAGGCACCCAAGAGACCCAGTACTTC.

The chain recombines TRBV7-2 with TRBJ2-7, with D hard to call. Germline loops: CDR1 SGHTA, CDR2 FQGNSA. V was pared by 8 bases and J by 7 bases, with 15 bases between. The CDR3 is 12 amino acids. For the CDR3, the DNA is TGTGCCAGCGTACCACGATGGGGAGAGCAGTACTTC. It translates to CASVPRWGEQYF. The variable domain in full, with the rest retrieved from reference TRBV7-2 and TRBJ2-7, is GAGVSQSPSNKVTEKGKDVELRCDPISGHTALYWYRQSLGQGLEFLIYFQGNSAPDKSGLPSDRFSAERTGGSVSTLTIQRTQQEDSAVYLCASVPRWGEQYFGPGTRLTVT.

The sample holds a few counts of this clonotype. This chain connects TRBV5-4 to TRBJ1-2; 12 nucleotides align to TRBD1. The germline V gene has CDR1 SGHNT and CDR2 YYREEE (reference sequence). The CDR3 consists of 17 residues. V was clipped by 4 bases and J by 7 bases; unmatched bases: 14. This CDR3 is CASSREGQGARGSGYTF. CDR3 sequence (DNA): TGTGCCAGCAGCCGCGAGGGACAGGGGGCTCGGGGCTCTGGCTACACCTTC.

Only a few counts were recorded for this clonotype. The V call is TRBV7-8, the J call TRBJ1-5, with D hard to call. Trimming cost V 1 base and J 0 bases, with 7 bases left between them. Germline V gene sequence: CDR1 SGHVS, CDR2 FQNEAQ. The CDR3 has 15 residues. The CDR3 DNA reads as TGTGCCAGCAGCTTAGGGCGGTTTAGCAATCAGCCCCAGCATTTT. The encoded protein is CASSLGRFSNQPQHF.

This clonotype was counted a few times. The chain is built from TRBV7-2 and TRBJ2-5, with D possibly matching TRBD1 (5 bases). The CDR3 consists of 16 residues. Germline values: CDR1 SGHTA, CDR2 FQGNSA. V shed 2 bases and J shed 4 bases, with 17 bases lying between them. CDR3 DNA sequence: TGTGCCAGCAGCTTAATCAGACAGTCTTGGCCAGAGACCCAGTACTTC. It encodes CASSLIRQSWPETQYF.

This clonotype occurred many times. V usage is TRBV12-3 or TRBV12-4 and J usage is TRBJ2-2; no definite D call. V shed 10 bases and J shed 3 bases, with 6 bases lying between them. CDR3 length equals 11 residues. The CDR3 region has the DNA TGTGCCAACTTATACACCGGGGAGCTGTTTTTT. It codes for CANLYTGELFF.